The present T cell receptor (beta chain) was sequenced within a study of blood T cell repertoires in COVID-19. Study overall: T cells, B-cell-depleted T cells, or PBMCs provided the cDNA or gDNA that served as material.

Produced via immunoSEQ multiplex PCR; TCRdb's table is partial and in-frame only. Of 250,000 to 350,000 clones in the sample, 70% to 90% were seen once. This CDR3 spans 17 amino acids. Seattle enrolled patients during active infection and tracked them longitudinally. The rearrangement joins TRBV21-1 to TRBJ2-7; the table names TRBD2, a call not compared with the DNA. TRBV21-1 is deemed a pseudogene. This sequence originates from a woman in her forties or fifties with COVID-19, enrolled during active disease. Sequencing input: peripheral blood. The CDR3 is CASSTHCPSGRAGEQYF. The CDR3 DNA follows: TGTGCCAGCAGCACCCACTGCCCTAGCGGGAGGGCCGGAGAGCAGTACTTC.